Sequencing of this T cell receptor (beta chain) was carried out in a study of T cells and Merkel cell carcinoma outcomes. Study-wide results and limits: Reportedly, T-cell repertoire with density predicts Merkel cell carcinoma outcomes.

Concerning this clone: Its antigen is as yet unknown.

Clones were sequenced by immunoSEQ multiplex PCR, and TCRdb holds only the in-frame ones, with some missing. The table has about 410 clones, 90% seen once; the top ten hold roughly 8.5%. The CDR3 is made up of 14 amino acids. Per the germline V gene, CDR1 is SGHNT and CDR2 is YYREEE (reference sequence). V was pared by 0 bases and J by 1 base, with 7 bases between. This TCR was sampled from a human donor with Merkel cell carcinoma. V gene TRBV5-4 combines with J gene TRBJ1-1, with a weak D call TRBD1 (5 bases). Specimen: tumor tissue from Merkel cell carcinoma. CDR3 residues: CASSLAGKNTEAFF. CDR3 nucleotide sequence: TGTGCCAGCAGCTTGGCAGGGAAGAACACTGAAGCTTTCTTT.